This T cell receptor beta chain was sequenced for a study of blood T cell repertoires in COVID-19. Sequencing used immunoSEQ multiplex PCR; TCRdb keeps in-frame clones, though not all of them. The sample carries about 360,000 clones, about four fifths recorded once. Per germline, CDR1 SGHTA and CDR2 FQGTGA. Germline trimming cut 7 bases from V and 1 base from J; bases unmatched to any gene: 9. The CDR3 totals 15 residues. The chain couples TRBV7-3 to TRBJ1-2; TRBD1 matches at 7 bases. The material sequenced was peripheral blood. The sequence came from a man aged 30 to 39 with active or convalescent COVID-19. In DNA form, the CDR3 reads TGTGCCAGCACGGCAGGACAGGTGGGTAACTATGGCTACACCTTC. This encodes CASTAGQVGNYGYTF.